A single sample gave rise to the 28 T cell receptor beta chains below, sequenced in a study of metastatic and nonmetastatic thyroid tumors. TCRdb ran MiXCR on the PCR reads. The data show fewer than 10,000 clones, about 45% seen once. Prior to thyroid surgery, none of the patients had received any treatment. What was sequenced was tumor tissue. These receptors all stem from a male donor with papillary thyroid cancer or a benign thyroid nodule (not recorded which). Some clones in this sample may be carry-over from other donors' samples.

The chain carries TRBV5-1 and TRBJ1-1, with 9 bases matching TRBD1. The CDR3 spans 16 residues. Germline CDR1 SGHRS, CDR2 YFSETQ. Unmatched junction bases numbered 7, after V lost 4 bases and J lost 0 bases. CDR3 region: CASSRAGTGMNTEAFF. The CDR3 DNA follows: TGCGCCAGCAGCCGTGCCGGGACAGGGATGAACACTGAAGCTTTCTTT. The whole variable domain, remainder taken from reference TRBV5-1 and TRBJ1-1, is KAGVTQTPRYLIKTRGQQVTLSCSPISGHRSVSWYQQTPGQGLQFLFEYFSETQRNKGNFPGRFSGRQFSNSRSEMNVSTLELGDSALYLCASSRAGTGMNTEAFFGQGTRLTVV.

This clone turned up a few times. The chain recombines TRBV6-1 with TRBJ1-2; D unresolved. The V gene lost 8 bases and the J gene lost 2 bases, with 9 bases spanning the gap. The CDR3 runs 12 residues. Germline CDR1 MNHNS, CDR2 SASEGT. In DNA form, the CDR3 reads TGTGCCAGCTTCTCTTGGAACTATGGCTACACCTTC. Translated: CASFSWNYGYTF.

Only a few counts were recorded for this clone. V and J are TRBV6-2 or TRBV6-3 and TRBJ1-2, with TRBD1 as a possible D gene (5 bases). The CDR3 runs 15 residues. Trimming shortened V by 3 bases and J by 6 bases, and 17 bases separated the two germline ends. The germline CDR1 and CDR2 sequences are MNHEY and SVGEGT. CDR3 DNA sequence: TGTGCCAGCAGTTATTTTCCCTGGACACACGATGGCTACACCTTC. As protein: CASSYFPWTHDGYTF.

CDR3 coding DNA: TGTGCCAGCACCCGTGGTGGTGAGCAGTTCTTC. Residues: CASTRGGEQFF. The chain is built from TRBV12-3 or TRBV12-4 and TRBJ2-1; D unresolved. CDR3 size: 11 residues. Trimming removed 7 bases at V and 9 bases at J, with 10 bases between.

This clone showed up just a few times. J is TRBJ2-7 and V is TRBV28; 8 nucleotides line up with TRBD2. The germline V gene encodes CDR1 MDHEN and CDR2 SYDVKM. The CDR3 consists of 13 residues. Losses at the gene ends were 5 bases for V and 2 bases for J; bases not matched to a gene: 2. The CDR3 spells CASSGGGTYEQYF. As DNA, the CDR3 is TGTGCCAGCAGTGGCGGGGGGACCTACGAGCAGTACTTC.

Of note for this clone: No conserved phenylalanine or tryptophan is present at the end of the CDR3, so a read error is the likely explanation. It is unclear where the CDR3 begins or ends on the DNA, so no DNA is shown, and the CDR3 is as TCRdb lists it. CDR3 residues: CASSARDRGLYTVDFS. V usage is TRBV14 and J usage is TRBJ1-1; whether TRBD1, the table's D call, matches the DNA was not checked. Germline V CDR1 and CDR2: SGHDN, FVKESK. The CDR3 is 16 amino acids long, termini counted.

V gene TRBV7-8 combines with J gene TRBJ2-1, with D unclear. Trimming cost V 2 bases and J 2 bases, with 10 bases left between them. The CDR3 length is 15 residues. The germline CDR1 and CDR2 sequences are SGHVS and FQNEAQ. CDR3 sequence: CASSLLRGAYNEQFF. The CDR3 DNA reads as TGTGCCAGCAGCTTACTTCGTGGAGCCTACAATGAGCAGTTCTTC.

This clone has only a few counts. This may be a read error, as it is one base from a much larger clone. The chain joins TRBV4-1 to TRBJ2-1, with D uncertain. This CDR3 is 16 amino acids long. Looked up from germline, CDR1 is MGHRA and CDR2 is YSYEKL. The DNA of the CDR3 is TGCGCCAGCAGCCAAGAACAGTTAAGCTCCTACAATGAGCAGCTCTTC. Protein sequence: CASSQEQLSSYNEQLF.

The V call is TRBV20-1, the J call TRBJ1-6, with no clear D. The CDR3 contains 12 residues. The germline CDR1 and CDR2 sequences are DFQATT and SNEGSKA (reference sequence). Trimming cost V 0 bases and J 9 bases, with 6 bases left between them. The CDR3 sequence is CSARDGRSPLHF. The DNA of the CDR3 is TGCAGTGCTAGAGATGGGCGTTCACCCCTCCACTTT.

This clone was picked up many times. A much larger clone differs by one base, so this may be a read error. This chain connects TRBV7-3 to TRBJ2-2; D may be TRBD1 or TRBD2 (6 bases each). The CDR3 sequence is 15 residues long. The V gene's germline CDR1 is SGHTA and CDR2 FQGTGA. The CDR3 here is CASSPGGGTVGEPFF. As DNA, the CDR3 is TGTGCCAGCAGCCCCGGAGGGGGAACAGTCGGGGAGCCGTTTTTT.

The chain combines TRBV6-2 or TRBV6-3 with TRBJ2-1, with 10 positions matching TRBD2. Germline loops: CDR1 MNHEY, CDR2 SVGEGT. This CDR3 has 14 residues. The V segment lost 6 bases and the J segment 4 bases; nucleotides outside the gene matches: 3. The CDR3 bases are TGTGCCAGCAGAGCGGGAGGGAGTTACAATGAGCAGTTCTTC. Amino acid sequence: CASRAGGSYNEQFF.

This clone counts as medium-sized. The genes are TRBV20-1 and TRBJ1-1; tentative D call: TRBD1 (5 bases). CDR1 is DFQATT and CDR2 is SNEGSKA in the germline V gene (reference sequence). V lost 3 bases and J lost 8, with 10 bases in between. CDR3 length equals 11 residues. The CDR3 DNA sequence: TGCAGTGCTAGGGGGGAGGGAGAAGCTTTCTTT. Translated: CSARGEGEAFF.

This clone appeared many times. Other DNA sequences in the same sample also yield this CDR3. V is TRBV11-2 and J is TRBJ2-7; 10 bases fit TRBD2. The germline CDR1 and CDR2 sequences are SGHAT and FQNNGV. J was trimmed by 0 bases and V by 5 bases; bases with no gene match: 7. The CDR3 has 16 amino acids. The chain's CDR3 is CASSATSGTISYEQYF. The CDR3 DNA reads TGTGCCAGCAGCGCAACTAGCGGGACGATCTCCTACGAGCAGTACTTC.

The genes are TRBV3-1 and TRBJ2-5; TRBD2 aligns across 7 bases. The junction had 10 bases not matched to a gene; V was cut back by 5 bases and J by 4 bases. The CDR3 totals 15 residues. The germline gives CDR1 LGHDT, CDR2 YNNKEL (reference sequence). CDR3 DNA sequence: TGTGCCAGCAGCACCCGGACGGGAGGAGCAGAGACCCAGTACTTC. It codes for CASSTRTGGAETQYF.

The genes are TRBV30 and TRBJ1-3, with TRBD1 matching over 8 bases. With 1 base clipped from V and 2 bases from J, the junction kept 4 bases outside the gene matches. Per the germline V gene, CDR1 is GTSNPN and CDR2 is SVGIG (reference sequence). This CDR3 is built from 15 residues. Here the CDR3 reads CAWSEQQGAGNTIYF. The CDR3 bases are TGTGCCTGGAGTGAGCAACAGGGGGCTGGAAACACCATATATTTT.

By its share, this clone is medium-sized. The chain carries TRBV5-1 and TRBJ1-2; a weak D match, TRBD1 (5 bases). The V gene's germline CDR1 is SGHRS and CDR2 YFSETQ. V gave up 0 bases and J gave up 8 bases, with 20 bases separating them. This CDR3 region has 16 residues. In DNA, the CDR3 is TGCGCCAGCAGCTTGGAGTTTGGGGCCAGGGTGTTGGGCTACACCTTC. This sequence encodes CASSLEFGARVLGYTF.

This clone occurred a few times. The chain combines TRBV6-1 with TRBJ2-7, with TRBD1 as a possible D gene (6 bases). The germline V gene encodes CDR1 MNHNS and CDR2 SASEGT. The length of the CDR3 is 15 residues. Trimming took 6 bases from V and 6 from J, leaving 21 bases between them. The CDR3 DNA reads as TGTGCCAGCAGCGATACAGGGACCCATAGGGGCGAGCAGTACTTC. Its protein product is CASSDTGTHRGEQYF.

This clone was seen only a few times. V and J are TRBV19 and TRBJ1-1, with D uncertain. Germline-derived CDR1 and CDR2 are LNHDA and SQIVND (reference sequence). Trimming stripped 5 bases from V and 1 base from J, with 8 bases between. The CDR3 sequence is 13 residues long. The CDR3 DNA reads as TGTGCCAGTAGTCTCAGACCGAACACTGAAGCTTTCTTT. It translates to CASSLRPNTEAFF.

This chain connects TRBV19 to TRBJ1-2; D uncertain. Trimming took 4 bases from V and 0 from J, leaving 9 bases between them. Per germline, CDR1 LNHDA and CDR2 SQIVND (reference sequence). The CDR3 is 14 residues long. CDR3 DNA sequence: TGTGCCAGTAGTAAGACGATCACTAACTATGGCTACACCTTC. Amino acids: CASSKTITNYGYTF. The complete variable domain, with remaining parts taken from reference TRBV19 and TRBJ1-2, reads DGGITQSPKYLFRKEGQNVTLSCEQNLNHDAMYWYRQDPGQGLRLIYYSQIVNDFQKGDIAEGYSVSREKKESFPLTVTSAQKNPTAFYLCASSKTITNYGYTFGSGTRLTVV.

The chain employs TRBV12-3 or TRBV12-4 and TRBJ2-7; 7 bases match TRBD2. V shed 6 bases, J shed 7 bases, and the junction held 12 bases outside the gene matches. The CDR3 consists of 14 residues. CDR3 bases: TGTGCCAGCAGCCCCGGGACTATCCTGGGGGAGCAGTACTTC. Translated, it gives CASSPGTILGEQYF.

The chain combines TRBV20-1 with TRBJ2-1, with TRBD1 as a possible D gene (6 bases). The V gene's germline CDR1 is DFQATT and CDR2 SNEGSKA (reference sequence). The ends were cut back, 6 bases at V and 0 bases at J, with 15 bases in the middle. The CDR3 is 15 residues long. The CDR3 region has the DNA TGCAGTGCGGATAGACAGGAAAGCTCCTACAATGAGCAGTTCTTC. Protein sequence: CSADRQESSYNEQFF.

The chain combines TRBV20-1 with TRBJ1-4; 7 positions agree with TRBD1. The germline gives CDR1 DFQATT, CDR2 SNEGSKA (reference sequence). The CDR3 loop spans 14 amino acids. V shed 3 bases and J 10 bases; nucleotides not matched to a gene: 11. The CDR3 protein is CSASSGTVLGKLFF. The CDR3 DNA follows: TGCAGTGCTAGCAGCGGGACAGTCCTTGGAAAACTGTTTTTT.

The chain recombines TRBV5-1 with TRBJ2-1, with 9 nucleotides matching TRBD1. The CDR3 is 16 residues long. With 4 bases clipped from V and 8 bases from J, the junction kept 13 bases outside the gene matches. CDR1 is SGHRS and CDR2 is YFSETQ in the germline V gene. The CDR3 spells CASSPEQGARSDEQFF. CDR3 nucleotide sequence: TGCGCCAGCAGCCCCGAACAGGGGGCAAGATCCGATGAGCAGTTCTTC. The variable domain in full, with the rest retrieved from reference TRBV5-1 and TRBJ2-1, is KAGVTQTPRYLIKTRGQQVTLSCSPISGHRSVSWYQQTPGQGLQFLFEYFSETQRNKGNFPGRFSGRQFSNSRSEMNVSTLELGDSALYLCASSPEQGARSDEQFFGPGTRLTVL.

This clone was seen more than once but under ten times. At the DNA level, this CDR3 is encoded by other sequences in the same sample as well. The chain is built from TRBV28 and TRBJ2-7, with TRBD2 matching 11 bases. CDR1 and CDR2 from the germline V gene are MDHEN and SYDVKM. Trimming removed 4 bases from V and 0 bases from J; junction bases left unmatched: 5. The CDR3 extends over 16 amino acids. The CDR3 is CASSSGTSGSSYEQYF. Here the CDR3 DNA reads TGTGCCAGCAGTTCGGGTACTAGCGGGAGCTCCTACGAGCAGTACTTC.

V is TRBV11-3 and J is TRBJ2-5; 7 bases match TRBD1. The V and J ends lost 1 base and 7 bases, in that order; junction bases with no gene match: 6. CDR1 and CDR2 (germline): SGHNT, YENEEA. The CDR3 covers 14 residues. The CDR3 DNA sequence: TGTGCCAGCAGCTTAGTTAAGGGGGCCGGGACCCAGTACTTC. The encoded protein is CASSLVKGAGTQYF.

V usage is TRBV27 and J usage is TRBJ2-7, with 8 positions matching TRBD2. Germline CDR1 is MNHEY and CDR2 is SMNVEV (reference sequence). The CDR3 has 13 residues. V gave up 5 bases and J gave up 6 bases; unmatched junction bases: 6. This chain's CDR3 is CASSPGRVGEQYF. The CDR3, as DNA: TGTGCCAGCAGTCCCGGGAGGGTGGGCGAGCAGTACTTC.

The V call is TRBV30, the J call TRBJ2-5; 7 bases are a match to TRBD1. Germline CDR1 is GTSNPN and CDR2 is SVGIG (reference sequence). The V gene end was trimmed by 8 bases and the J gene end by 2 bases; junction bases not matched to a gene: 8. This CDR3 region has 13 residues. CDR3 coding DNA: TGTGCCGGTACCGGGACAGCTCAAGAGACCCAGTACTTC. It specifies CAGTGTAQETQYF.

The V and J genes are TRBV7-3 and TRBJ1-1; D perhaps matches TRBD1 (5 bases). Per the germline V gene, CDR1 is SGHTA and CDR2 is FQGTGA. Trimming removed 5 bases from V and 0 bases from J, with 13 bases in between. The length of the CDR3 is 15 residues. CDR3 in DNA: TGTGCCAGCAGCCCAATGGGGGGAATGAACACTGAAGCTTTCTTT. Its protein is CASSPMGGMNTEAFF.